Following are 18 T cell receptor beta chains from one sample sequenced in a study of cytotoxic CD8 clonotypes in ibrutinib-treated CLL. This table comes from immunoSEQ multiplex PCR, and its TCRdb copy is limited to in-frame clones, with some not included. The sample contains approximately 60,000 clones, approximately 50% of which appear only once. This specimen was PBMCs, taken at disease progression, from a patient treated with ibrutinib. Receptors originate from a human donor with chronic lymphocytic leukemia.

The gene calls are TRBV9 and TRBJ2-2, with 8 bases lining up with TRBD1. Germline CDR1 and CDR2: SGDLS and YYNGEE. With V trimmed by 2 bases and J by 7 bases, 4 bases remained unmatched. The CDR3 totals 14 residues. This CDR3 reads CASSVRQGIGELFF. The CDR3 nucleotides are TGTGCCAGCAGCGTGAGACAGGGGATCGGGGAGCTGTTTTTT.

This clone was observed a single time. The rearrangement joins TRBV19 to TRBJ2-7; D gene uncertain. The CDR3 is made up of 13 amino acids. Germline values: CDR1 LNHDA, CDR2 SQIVND (reference sequence). Trimming left V 4 bases short and J 3 bases short, with 10 bases between. CDR3: CASSRSGNYEQYF. In DNA form, the CDR3 reads TGTGCCAGTAGTAGGAGTGGGAACTACGAGCAGTACTTC.

V gene TRBV4-3 combines with J gene TRBJ1-5, with no clear D. V lost 0 bases, J lost 1 base, and 10 bases lay in between. The germline gives CDR1 LGHNA, CDR2 YSLEER. This CDR3 comprises 16 residues. The CDR3 loop reads CASSQDFGESNQPQHF. The CDR3 DNA follows: TGCGCCAGCAGCCAAGATTTTGGGGAAAGCAATCAGCCCCAGCATTTT.

This chain uses TRBV4-3 with TRBJ2-5; D is perhaps TRBD1 or TRBD2 (7 bases each). V lost 4 bases, J lost 4 bases, and 13 bases lay in between. From germline, CDR1 is LGHNA and CDR2 YSLEER. CDR3 size: 14 residues. The chain's CDR3 is CASSPAGGVETQYF. The CDR3 DNA follows: TGCGCCAGCAGCCCCGCAGGGGGGGTAGAGACCCAGTACTTC.

V and J are TRBV2 and TRBJ2-5; a possible D gene is TRBD1 (6 bases). The CDR3 covers 12 residues. With 6 bases removed from V and 5 bases from J, the gap between germline ends came to 10 bases. Germline V gene lookup returns CDR1 SNHLY and CDR2 FYNNEI. The CDR3 DNA follows: TGTGCCAGCAGCCTACAGGGTGAGACCCAGTACTTC. Protein product: CASSLQGETQYF.

V gene TRBV30 combines with J gene TRBJ1-2, with unresolved D. In germline, CDR1 is GTSNPN, CDR2 SVGIG (reference sequence). Between the trimmed V and J ends, which lost 2 bases and 4 bases, there was a span of 11 bases. CDR3 length: 13 residues. The chain's CDR3 is CAWSRLLVYGYTF. The CDR3 nucleotides are TGTGCCTGGAGTCGATTGCTGGTCTATGGCTACACCTTC.

The rearrangement joins TRBV19 to TRBJ1-6, with 9 positions matching TRBD1. V trimming: 9 bases; J trimming: 6 bases; junction bases outside the gene matches: 6. CDR1 is LNHDA and CDR2 is SQIVND in the germline V gene (reference sequence). The CDR3 totals 14 residues. The CDR3 region is CASRGTGINSPLHF. The DNA of the CDR3 is TGTGCCAGCCGAGGGACAGGGATTAATTCACCCCTCCACTTT.

The rearrangement links TRBV19 to TRBJ2-7, with TRBD1 matching 8 bases. The V gene's germline CDR1 is LNHDA and CDR2 SQIVND (reference sequence). The CDR3 runs 16 residues. V lost 3 bases, J lost 2 bases, and 9 bases stayed unmatched. CDR3 loop: CASSMGGQGQAYEQYF. The CDR3 bases are TGTGCCAGTAGTATGGGGGGCCAGGGACAGGCCTACGAGCAGTACTTC.

This clone was found a few times. The rearrangement uses TRBV6-1 and TRBJ1-5; TRBD1 matches 9 bases. Germline-derived CDR1 and CDR2 are MNHNS and SASEGT. With 7 bases clipped from V and 5 bases from J, the junction kept 9 bases outside the gene matches. The CDR3 has 15 amino acids. CDR3 nucleotides: TGTGCCAGCATGAGGACAGGGGCTGCGGATCAGCCCCAGCATTTT. It codes for CASMRTGAADQPQHF.

This chain connects TRBV30 to TRBJ1-1; D is ambiguous. Trimming removed 4 bases from V and 9 bases from J, with 15 bases in between. The germline V gene encodes CDR1 GTSNPN and CDR2 SVGIG (reference sequence). There are 12 residues in the CDR3. The CDR3 sequence is CAWIPVAEQAFF. CDR3 coding DNA: TGTGCCTGGATCCCCGTTGCCGAACAAGCTTTCTTT.

The chain uses TRBV29-1 and TRBJ2-3; 16 bases align to TRBD2. The CDR3 runs 17 residues. Germline V gives CDR1 SQVTM, CDR2 ANQGSEA. Trimming at V came to 6 bases and at J to 0 bases, leaving 6 bases not matched to a gene. The CDR3 nucleotides are TGCAGCGTGGCAGGGACTAGCGGGAGGGAGAGCACAGATACGCAGTATTTT. Its protein product is CSVAGTSGRESTDTQYF.

This clone came up once. The V call is TRBV4-3, the J call TRBJ2-3, with 7 bases fitting TRBD2. V lost 1 base to trimming and J lost 2 bases; unmatched junction nucleotides: 3. Germline assignment: CDR1 LGHNA and CDR2 YSLEER. CDR3 length: 15 residues. CDR3 sequence: CASSQGGGYTDTQYF. The CDR3 DNA follows: TGCGCCAGCAGCCAAGGGGGGGGATACACAGATACGCAGTATTTT.

The chain joins TRBV30 to TRBJ1-4; 7 nucleotides align to TRBD1. The germline gives CDR1 GTSNPN, CDR2 SVGIG (reference sequence). The V segment lost 4 bases and the J segment 8 bases; nucleotides outside the gene matches: 7. The length of the CDR3 is 13 residues. Here the CDR3 reads CAWTTGAREKLFF. The CDR3 region has the DNA TGTGCCTGGACTACAGGGGCTCGAGAAAAACTGTTTTTT.

The rearrangement joins TRBV2 to TRBJ2-3; D gene ambiguous. Germline assignment: CDR1 SNHLY and CDR2 FYNNEI. The V end was cut by 3 bases, the J end by 3 bases, with 7 bases between. The CDR3 runs 13 residues. CDR3 loop: CASSEQATDTQYF. The CDR3 DNA reads as TGTGCCAGCAGTGAGCAGGCGACAGATACGCAGTATTTT. The full variable domain, with the rest looked up from reference TRBV2 and TRBJ2-3, is EPEVTQTPSHQVTQMGQEVILRCVPISNHLYFYWYRQILGQKVEFLVSFYNNEISEKSEIFDDQFSVERPDGSNFTLKIRSTKLEDSAMYFCASSEQATDTQYFGPGTRLTVL.

The J gene is TRBJ1-4, the V gene TRBV28; maybe TRBD1 (6 bases). The ends were cut back, 6 bases at V and 11 bases at J, with 19 bases in the middle. The CDR3 runs to 14 residues. Germline assignment: CDR1 MDHEN and CDR2 SYDVKM. The CDR3 nucleotides read TGTGCCAGCAGATCTACTCAACAGGGTGCGAAACTGTTTTTT. Amino acids: CASRSTQQGAKLFF. Based on the CDR3 plus reference TRBV28 and TRBJ1-4, the full variable domain is DVKVTQSSRYLVKRTGEKVFLECVQDMDHENMFWYRQDPGLGLRLIYFSYDVKMKEKGDIPEGYSVSREKKERFSLILESASTNQTSMYLCASRSTQQGAKLFFGSGTQLSVL.

The gene calls are TRBV4-1 and TRBJ2-5, with 8 bases identical to TRBD1. After removal of 3 bases from V and 2 bases from J, the junction contained 5 bases not matched to a gene. The CDR3 totals 15 residues. CDR1 and CDR2 from the germline V gene are MGHRA and YSYEKL. The CDR3 is CASSHDGTGQETQYF. Written as DNA, the CDR3 is TGCGCCAGCAGCCATGACGGGACAGGACAAGAGACCCAGTACTTC.

The chain joins TRBV5-1 to TRBJ2-3; D uncertain. This CDR3 is 12 amino acids long. In germline, CDR1 is SGHRS, CDR2 YFSETQ. The V and J ends lost 5 bases and 14 bases respectively, with 18 bases between them. The CDR3 DNA sequence: TGCGCCAGCAGGTCGGCCCAAGACCCGCTGTATTTT. It is translated as CASRSAQDPLYF.

This chain connects TRBV11-3 to TRBJ2-6; no clear D gene. V dropped 5 bases and J dropped 1 base, with 12 bases sitting between them. CDR3 size: 16 residues. Per germline, CDR1 SGHNT and CDR2 YENEEA. The CDR3, as DNA: TGTGCCAGCAGCCCAGGTTTGCAGTCTGGGGCCAACGTCCTGACTTTC. Its translation: CASSPGLQSGANVLTF.